Ten or more counts support the clone carrying this T cell receptor (beta chain). The data belong to a study of regulatory T cells in long-lasting Graves disease. The CDR3 is 14 residues long. Looked up from germline, CDR1 is MNHEY and CDR2 is SMNVEV (reference sequence). V lost 7 bases and J lost 4, with 15 bases in between. Combining iRepertoire HTBI primers with Arm-PCR of CDR3 regions, the authors built TCR beta libraries. TCRdb reprocessed the multiplex PCR reads via MiXCR and lists one record per CDR3 protein. The table lists under 300,000 distinct CDR3 sequences, 20% to 25% of them singletons. Time point reported: newly diagnosed GD, antithyroid drugs for less than 3 months. PBMC RNA served as the TCR library source.

The receptor was isolated from a female donor with Graves disease. The sequencing used peripheral blood mononuclear cells (PBMCs), collected at new diagnosis, from a patient treated with antithyroid drugs. V gene TRBV27 combines with J gene TRBJ2-3, with D hard to call. CDR3 DNA sequence: TGTGCCAGCATGTCGGCTGTATCCTCAGATACGCAGTATTTT. Translating gives CASMSAVSSDTQYF.